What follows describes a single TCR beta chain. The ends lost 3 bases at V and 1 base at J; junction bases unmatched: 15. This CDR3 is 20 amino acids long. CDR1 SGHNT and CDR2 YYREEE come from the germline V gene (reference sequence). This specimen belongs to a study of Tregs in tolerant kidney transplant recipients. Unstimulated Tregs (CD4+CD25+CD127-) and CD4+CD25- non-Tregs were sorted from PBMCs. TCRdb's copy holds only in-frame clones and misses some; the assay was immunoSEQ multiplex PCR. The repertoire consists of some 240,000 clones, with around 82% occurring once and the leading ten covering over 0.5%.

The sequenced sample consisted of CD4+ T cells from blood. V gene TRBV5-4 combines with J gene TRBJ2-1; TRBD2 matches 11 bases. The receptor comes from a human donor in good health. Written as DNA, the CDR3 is TGTGCCAGCAGCTCCTTGGAGGGTTGGTTAGCGGGGGGGTCCTACAATGAGCAGTTCTTC. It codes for CASSSLEGWLAGGSYNEQFF.